These 10 T cell receptor beta chains originate from one sample sequenced in a study of early T cells in non-severe SARS-CoV-2 infection (dated by TCRdb to about 2021). To prepare the library, 5' RACE was applied. Reads for this sample came from a NextSeq 500. TCRdb trimmed public reads at Q25 via fastp, called clones via MiXCR and kept in-frame beta chains. One record per CDR3 amino acid sequence lists the most common genes and DNA. The sample table records 25,000 to 30,000 distinct CDR3 sequences; around 4.5% of these occur just once. Approximately 10% of the sample goes to the ten largest clones. Sequencing was performed on whole blood. These receptors came from an adult who was a healthcare worker with PCR-confirmed SARS-CoV-2 infection or an uninfected control (not recorded which).

This clonotype was recorded many times. In nucleotides, the CDR3 is TGTGCCAGCAGCCGGGACAGCGACAACATTCAGTACTTC. Translating gives CASSRDSDNIQYF. The chain has TRBV7-2 and TRBJ2-4; 7 bases are a match to TRBD1. V gave up 5 bases and J gave up 7 bases; unmatched junction bases: 5. Germline CDR1 SGHTA, CDR2 FQGNSA. The CDR3 covers 13 residues.

This clonotype was detected many times. The rearrangement joins TRBV28 to TRBJ2-5, with 9 nucleotides matching TRBD1. Germline loops: CDR1 MDHEN, CDR2 SYDVKM. The J segment lost 4 bases and the V segment lost 7 bases, leaving 7 bases of the junction unmatched. CDR3 length equals 14 residues. CDR3 amino acids: CASTLQGARETQYF. The CDR3 DNA sequence: TGTGCCAGCACTCTACAGGGGGCGCGAGAGACCCAGTACTTC.

This clonotype was detected only a few times. V is TRBV6-2 or TRBV6-3 and J is TRBJ1-5, with a weak D call TRBD1 (6 bases). Germline V gives CDR1 MNHEY, CDR2 SVGEGT. Trimming left V 2 bases short and J 9 bases short, with 17 bases between. The CDR3 totals 15 residues. The CDR3 DNA sequence: TGTGCCAGCAGTTACAAGCAGGGCGACAGGAGGCCCCAGCATTTT. As protein: CASSYKQGDRRPQHF.

The chain employs TRBV6-2 or TRBV6-3 and TRBJ2-3, with D possibly matching TRBD2 (6 bases). V lost 6 bases and J 2 bases, leaving 12 bases between the germline ends. CDR1 is MNHEY and CDR2 is SVGEGT in the germline V gene. The CDR3 has 14 residues. CDR3: CASRPREFTDTQYF. CDR3 sequence (DNA): TGTGCCAGCAGACCCCGGGAGTTCACAGATACGCAGTATTTT.

This clonotype was picked up many times. This chain connects TRBV7-8 to TRBJ2-6, with TRBD2 matching 12 bases. With V trimmed by 5 bases and J by 0 bases, 5 bases remained unmatched. The V gene's germline CDR1 is SGHVS and CDR2 FQNEAQ. The CDR3 is 18 amino acids. The CDR3 DNA reads as TGTGCCAGCAGCAGGACTAGCGGGAAGGGCTCTGGGGCCAACGTCCTGACTTTC. This gives the protein CASSRTSGKGSGANVLTF.

There are many counts of this clonotype. J is TRBJ1-4 and V is TRBV7-9; no clear D gene. V was trimmed by 1 base and J by 8 bases, leaving 17 bases between them. The germline CDR1 and CDR2 sequences are SEHNR and FQNEAQ (reference sequence). The CDR3 covers 16 residues. The CDR3 loop reads CASSLGTVRELEKLFF. CDR3 nucleotides: TGTGCCAGCAGCTTAGGTACTGTGCGGGAATTGGAAAAACTGTTTTTT.

In this sample, this clonotype turned up many times. The CDR3 spells CASSESSGRATDTQYF. The CDR3 nucleotides are TGTGCCAGCAGTGAATCTAGCGGGAGGGCAACAGATACGCAGTATTTT. The rearrangement links TRBV6-4 to TRBJ2-3; 12 bases are shared with TRBD2. The CDR3 covers 16 residues. J lost 3 bases, V lost 3 bases, and 4 bases had no gene match. Germline loops: CDR1 MRHNA, CDR2 SNTAGT.

There are many counts of this clonotype. The chain is built from TRBV29-1 and TRBJ2-7; D call uncertain. The germline V and J ends were trimmed by 2 bases and 0 bases, with 5 bases remaining between them. Germline CDR1 reads SQVTM; CDR2 reads ANQGSEA. The CDR3 totals 12 residues. The CDR3 DNA is TGCAGCGTTGAATGGGACTCCTACGAGCAGTACTTC. Protein product: CSVEWDSYEQYF.

This clonotype was found many times. V gene TRBV7-2 combines with J gene TRBJ2-1; 8 bases map to TRBD1. Germline V gene lookup returns CDR1 SGHTA and CDR2 FQGNSA. This CDR3 has 15 amino acids. Trimming at V came to 1 base and at J to 2 bases, leaving 1 base not matched to a gene. CDR3 nucleotide sequence: TGTGCCAGCAGCTTAGGGACAGGGCCCTACAATGAGCAGTTCTTC. Its protein is CASSLGTGPYNEQFF.

This chain joins TRBV28 and TRBJ1-3, with 7 bases identical to TRBD1. The ends lost 3 bases at V and 7 bases at J; junction bases unmatched: 6. CDR1 is MDHEN and CDR2 is SYDVKM in the germline V gene. The CDR3 is 14 residues long. CDR3 region: CASSFLDRDNTIYF. CDR3 nucleotides: TGTGCCAGCAGTTTTCTCGACAGGGACAACACCATATATTTT. The full variable domain, completed using reference TRBV28 and TRBJ1-3, is DVKVTQSSRYLVKRTGEKVFLECVQDMDHENMFWYRQDPGLGLRLIYFSYDVKMKEKGDIPEGYSVSREKKERFSLILESASTNQTSMYLCASSFLDRDNTIYFGEGSWLTVV.